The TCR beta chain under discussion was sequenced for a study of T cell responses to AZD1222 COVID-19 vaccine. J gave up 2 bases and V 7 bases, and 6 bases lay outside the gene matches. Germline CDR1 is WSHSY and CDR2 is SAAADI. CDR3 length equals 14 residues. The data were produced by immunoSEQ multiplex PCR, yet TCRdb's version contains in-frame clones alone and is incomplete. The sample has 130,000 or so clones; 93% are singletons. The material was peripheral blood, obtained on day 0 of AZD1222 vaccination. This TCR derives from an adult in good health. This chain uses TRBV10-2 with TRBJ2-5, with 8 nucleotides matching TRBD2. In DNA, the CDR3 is TGCGCCAGCAACCGGGGGGGCAAGCAAGAGACCCAGTACTTC. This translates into CASNRGGKQETQYF.